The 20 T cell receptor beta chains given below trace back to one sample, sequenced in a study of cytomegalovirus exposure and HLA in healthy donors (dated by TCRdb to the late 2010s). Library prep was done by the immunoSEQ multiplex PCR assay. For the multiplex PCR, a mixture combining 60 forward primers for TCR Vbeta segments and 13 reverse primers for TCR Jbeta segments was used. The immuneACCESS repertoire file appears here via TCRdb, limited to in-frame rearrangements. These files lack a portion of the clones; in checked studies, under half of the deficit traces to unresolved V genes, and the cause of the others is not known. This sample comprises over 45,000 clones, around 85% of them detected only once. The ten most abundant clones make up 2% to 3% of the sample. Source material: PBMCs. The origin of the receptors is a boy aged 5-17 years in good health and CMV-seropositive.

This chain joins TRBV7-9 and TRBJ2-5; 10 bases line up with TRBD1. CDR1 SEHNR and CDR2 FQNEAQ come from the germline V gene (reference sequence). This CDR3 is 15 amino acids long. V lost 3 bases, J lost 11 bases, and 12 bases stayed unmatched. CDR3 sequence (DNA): TGTGCCAGCAGCTTCGAAGGGACAGGGGTGGGAGAGCAGTACTTC. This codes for CASSFEGTGVGEQYF. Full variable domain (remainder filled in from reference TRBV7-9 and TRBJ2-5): DTGVSQNPRHKITKRGQNVTFRCDPISEHNRLYWYRQTLGQGPEFLTYFQNEAQLEKSRLLSDRFSAERPKGSFSTLEIQRTEQGDSAMYLCASSFEGTGVGEQYFGPGTRLLVL.

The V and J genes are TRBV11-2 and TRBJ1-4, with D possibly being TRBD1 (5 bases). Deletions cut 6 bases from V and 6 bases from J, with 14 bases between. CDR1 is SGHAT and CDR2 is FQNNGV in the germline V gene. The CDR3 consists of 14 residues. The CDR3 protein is CASRGRDWYEKLFF. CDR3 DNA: TGTGCCAGCAGGGGCAGGGACTGGTATGAAAAACTGTTTTTT. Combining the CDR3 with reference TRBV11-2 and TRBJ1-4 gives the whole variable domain EAGVAQSPRYKIIEKRQSVAFWCNPISGHATLYWYQQILGQGPKLLIQFQNNGVVDDSQLPKDRFSAERLKGVDSTLKIQPAKLEDSAVYLCASRGRDWYEKLFFGSGTQLSVL.

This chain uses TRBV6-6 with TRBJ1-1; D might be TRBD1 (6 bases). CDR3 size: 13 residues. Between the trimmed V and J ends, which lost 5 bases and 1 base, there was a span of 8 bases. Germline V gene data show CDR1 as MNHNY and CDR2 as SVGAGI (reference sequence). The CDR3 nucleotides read TGTGCCAGCAGTGGACAGAAGAACACTGAAGCTTTCTTT. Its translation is CASSGQKNTEAFF.

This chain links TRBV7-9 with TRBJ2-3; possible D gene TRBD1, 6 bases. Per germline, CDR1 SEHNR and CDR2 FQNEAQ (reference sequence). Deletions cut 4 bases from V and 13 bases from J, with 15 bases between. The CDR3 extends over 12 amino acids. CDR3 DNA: TGTGCCAGCAGCTCAGCCCGGGACATTGAGTATTTT. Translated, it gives CASSSARDIEYF.

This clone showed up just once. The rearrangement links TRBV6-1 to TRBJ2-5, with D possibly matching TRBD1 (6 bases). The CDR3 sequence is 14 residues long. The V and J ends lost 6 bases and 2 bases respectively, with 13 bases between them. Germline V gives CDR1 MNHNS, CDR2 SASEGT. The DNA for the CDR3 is TGTGCCAGCAGCTGGGGGCTAGGGCAAGAGACCCAGTACTTC. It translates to CASSWGLGQETQYF.

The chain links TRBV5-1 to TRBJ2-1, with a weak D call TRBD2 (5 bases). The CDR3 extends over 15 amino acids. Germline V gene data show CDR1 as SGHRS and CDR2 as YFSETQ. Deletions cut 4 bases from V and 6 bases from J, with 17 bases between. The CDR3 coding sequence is TGCGCCAGCAGCCCCGGACTGGGAAGAGGCAATGAGCAGTTCTTC. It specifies CASSPGLGRGNEQFF.

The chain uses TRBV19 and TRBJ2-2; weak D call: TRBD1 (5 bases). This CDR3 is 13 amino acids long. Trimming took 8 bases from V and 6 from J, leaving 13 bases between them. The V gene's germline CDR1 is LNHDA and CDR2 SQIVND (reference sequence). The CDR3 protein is CASSWGQAGELFF. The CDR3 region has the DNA TGTGCCAGTTCTTGGGGCCAGGCCGGGGAGCTGTTTTTT. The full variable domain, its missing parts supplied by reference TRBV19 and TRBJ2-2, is DGGITQSPKYLFRKEGQNVTLSCEQNLNHDAMYWYRQDPGQGLRLIYYSQIVNDFQKGDIAEGYSVSREKKESFPLTVTSAQKNPTAFYLCASSWGQAGELFFGEGSRLTVL.

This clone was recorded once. CDR3 sequence: CASKSGRVTDSPITAFF. Here the CDR3 DNA reads TGCGCCAGCAAATCCGGCAGGGTTACCGACAGCCCGATTACCGCTTTCTTT. J is TRBJ1-1 and V is TRBV10-1, with D maybe TRBD1 (5 bases). This CDR3 region has 17 residues. V was shortened by 7 bases and J by 11 bases, with 32 bases between the two germline ends. The germline V gene encodes CDR1 WNHNN and CDR2 SYGVQD (reference sequence).

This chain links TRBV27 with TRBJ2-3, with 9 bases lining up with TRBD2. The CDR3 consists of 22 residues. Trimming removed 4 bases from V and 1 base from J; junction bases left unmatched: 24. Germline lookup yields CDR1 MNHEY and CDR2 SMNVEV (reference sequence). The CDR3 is CASSSPGSGGIHRGAGTDTQYF. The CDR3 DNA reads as TGTGCCAGCAGTTCCCCGGGGAGCGGGGGGATACACCGGGGGGCGGGCACAGATACGCAGTATTTT.

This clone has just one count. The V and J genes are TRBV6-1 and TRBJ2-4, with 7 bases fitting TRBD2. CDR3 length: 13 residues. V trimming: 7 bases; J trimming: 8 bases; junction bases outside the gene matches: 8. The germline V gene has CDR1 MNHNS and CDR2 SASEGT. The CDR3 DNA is TGTGCCAGCAAACCGGGGGGTGAGGACATTCAGTACTTC. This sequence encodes CASKPGGEDIQYF.

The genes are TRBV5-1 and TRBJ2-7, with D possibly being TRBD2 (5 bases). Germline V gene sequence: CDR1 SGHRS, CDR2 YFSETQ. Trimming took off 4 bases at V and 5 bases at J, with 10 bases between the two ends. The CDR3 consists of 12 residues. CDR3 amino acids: CASSRMGDEQYF. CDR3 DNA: TGCGCCAGCAGCCGGATGGGAGACGAGCAGTACTTC.

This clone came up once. CDR3 DNA: TGTGCCAGCAGCTTAGCTTGGTACGGACCGTCGCCCCAGGGGGGGGCCAACGTCCTGACTTTC. Translation gives CASSLAWYGPSPQGGANVLTF. V is TRBV7-2 and J is TRBJ2-6; D possibly corresponds to TRBD1 (6 bases). Germline V gives CDR1 SGHTA, CDR2 FQGNSA. This CDR3 comprises 21 residues. V dropped 0 bases and J dropped 4 bases, with 25 bases sitting between them.

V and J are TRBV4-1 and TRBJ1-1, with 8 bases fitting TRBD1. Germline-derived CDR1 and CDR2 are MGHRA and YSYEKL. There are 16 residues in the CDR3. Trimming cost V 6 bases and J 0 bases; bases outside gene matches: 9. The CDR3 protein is CASSRQGLGMNTEAFF. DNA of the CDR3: TGCGCCAGCAGTCGACAGGGGTTAGGCATGAACACTGAAGCTTTCTTT.

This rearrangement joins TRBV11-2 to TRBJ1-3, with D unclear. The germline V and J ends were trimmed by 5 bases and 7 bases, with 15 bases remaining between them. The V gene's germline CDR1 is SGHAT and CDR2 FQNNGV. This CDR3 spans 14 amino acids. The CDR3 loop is CASSLVVYGNTIYF. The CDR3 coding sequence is TGTGCCAGCAGCCTAGTGGTATATGGCAACACCATATATTTT.

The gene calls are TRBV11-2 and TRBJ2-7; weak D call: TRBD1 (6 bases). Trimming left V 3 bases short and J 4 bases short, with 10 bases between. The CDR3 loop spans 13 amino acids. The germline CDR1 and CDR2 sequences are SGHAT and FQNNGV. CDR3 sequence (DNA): TGTGCCAGCAGCTTGGTAGGGGGATACGAGCAGTACTTC. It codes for CASSLVGGYEQYF.

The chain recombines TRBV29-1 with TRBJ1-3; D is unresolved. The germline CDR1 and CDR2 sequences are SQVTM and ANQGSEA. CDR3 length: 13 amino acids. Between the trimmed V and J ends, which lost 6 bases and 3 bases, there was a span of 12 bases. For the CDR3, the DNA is TGCAGCGTAGACTCCGGAGATGGAAACACCATATATTTT. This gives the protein CSVDSGDGNTIYF.

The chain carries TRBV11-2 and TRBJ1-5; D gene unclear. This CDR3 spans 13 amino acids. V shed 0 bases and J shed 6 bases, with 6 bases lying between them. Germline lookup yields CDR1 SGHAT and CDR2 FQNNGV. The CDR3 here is CASSLERLQPQHF. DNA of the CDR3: TGTGCCAGCAGCTTAGAGCGTCTTCAGCCCCAGCATTTT.

The CDR3 nucleotides read TGCGCCAGCAGAGTGGAGGGCTCGAGGGCCTATGGCTACACCTTC. It encodes CASRVEGSRAYGYTF. This chain uses TRBV5-1 with TRBJ1-2; no reliable D call. This CDR3 is built from 15 residues. Germline lookup yields CDR1 SGHRS and CDR2 YFSETQ. The V and J ends lost 5 bases and 4 bases respectively, with 18 bases between them.

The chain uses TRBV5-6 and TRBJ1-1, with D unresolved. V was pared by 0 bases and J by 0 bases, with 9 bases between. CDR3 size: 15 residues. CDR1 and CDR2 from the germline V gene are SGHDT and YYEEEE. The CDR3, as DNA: TGTGCCAGCAGCTTGGGCTCCACTCTGAACACTGAAGCTTTCTTT. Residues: CASSLGSTLNTEAFF.

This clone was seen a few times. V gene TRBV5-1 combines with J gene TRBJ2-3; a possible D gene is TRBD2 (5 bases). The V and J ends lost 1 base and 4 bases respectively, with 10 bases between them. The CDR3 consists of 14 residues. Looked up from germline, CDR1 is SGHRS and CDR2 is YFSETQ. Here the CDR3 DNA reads TGCGCCAGCAGCTTGACTAGTTCAGCAGATACGCAGTATTTT. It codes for CASSLTSSADTQYF.